The TCR beta chain under discussion was sequenced for a study of T-cell reconstitution after alpha-beta-depleted transplantation in children. The study, taken as a whole, reports: After one year, T-cell counts and TCRbeta diversity mostly came from new T cells. Reportedly, roughly two months post-transplant, alpha-beta T cells arose from several hundred expanded graft clones.

This clonotype was observed at least ten times. Its cognate antigen is unknown. Researchers prepared the TCRbeta library using unique molecular identifiers, the study reports. TCRdb independently ran MiXCR on the PCR reads; one entry per CDR3 protein. The sample has tens of thousands of distinct CDR3 sequences, around 4.7% seen once; the top ten hold under 20%. The sequence was obtained from a boy in the first two years of life who had a stem cell transplant for acute myeloid leukemia, so the T cells may come from the graft donor. The source was PBMCs, mostly from graft donor cells, collected 180 days after TCRalphabeta/CD19-depleted stem cell transplant.

DNA for the CDR3: TGCGCCAGCAGCCAACAAACCTATAGCGGCAGTGAGCAGTTCTTC. Amino acids: CASSQQTYSGSEQFF. V and J are TRBV4-3 and TRBJ2-1; TRBD2 is a possible D gene (6 bases). The germline V gene encodes CDR1 LGHNA and CDR2 YSLEER. This CDR3 spans 15 amino acids. Deletions cut 2 bases from V and 9 bases from J, with 17 bases between.